Presented here are 16 T cell receptor beta chains from one specimen sequenced in a study of vaccination effects on CD4 cells after COVID-19 (dated by TCRdb to between 2020 and 2023). In the ViraFEST assay, PBMC were stimulated with viral peptide pools, and TCR sequencing was then used to find antigen-specific CD4+ T cell clonotypes based on their expansion. After around eleven days of culture, CD4+ T cells were isolated with the EasySep CD4+ T cell isolation kit. Convalescent patients had PCR-confirmed SARS-CoV-2 infection between March and December 2020, before Alpha, Beta and Delta variants emerged in the United States. Libraries were constructed by the immunoSEQ multiplex PCR assay. As stored in TCRdb, this immuneACCESS dataset retains in-frame rearrangements with V and J assigned. A fraction of the clones does not appear; measured against another copy, unresolved V genes explain less than half of the discrepancy, and the remainder lacks a known reason. This sample holds 40,000 or so clones; around 70% were observed only once. The ten largest clones take up roughly 30% of the sample.

No cognate antigen is known for these TCRs. Sample: CD4+ T cells from PBMCs cultured with a peptide pool, taken before COVID-19 vaccination. The origin of the receptors is a human donor who had a prior SARS-CoV-2 infection.

The chain links TRBV9 to TRBJ2-3; 7 nucleotides line up with TRBD2. The V gene end was trimmed by 0 bases and the J gene end by 4 bases; junction bases not matched to a gene: 5. From germline, CDR1 is SGDLS and CDR2 YYNGEE. There are 15 residues in the CDR3. The CDR3 DNA reads as TGTGCCAGCAGCGTAGCGGGAGGACGCCCAGATACGCAGTATTTT. It specifies CASSVAGGRPDTQYF.

The V call is TRBV28, the J call TRBJ1-2; possibly TRBD1 for D (5 bases). Trimming stripped 2 bases from V and 6 bases from J, with 22 bases between. The CDR3 runs 17 residues. Per germline, CDR1 MDHEN and CDR2 SYDVKM. The CDR3 DNA sequence: TGTGCCAGCAGTTTAGGCAGGGCCCTACGCAGATCTAATGGCTACACCTTC. It is translated as CASSLGRALRRSNGYTF.

The CDR3 is CASSLGQGADQPQHF. As DNA, the CDR3 is TGTGCCAGCAGCCTAGGACAGGGGGCTGATCAGCCCCAGCATTTT. The chain uses TRBV7-2 and TRBJ1-5; 11 nucleotides align to TRBD1. CDR1 and CDR2 (germline): SGHTA, FQGNSA. The CDR3 runs 15 residues. Germline trimming cut 5 bases from V and 5 bases from J; bases unmatched to any gene: 5. Combining the CDR3 with reference TRBV7-2 and TRBJ1-5 gives the whole variable domain GAGVSQSPSNKVTEKGKDVELRCDPISGHTALYWYRQSLGQGLEFLIYFQGNSAPDKSGLPSDRFSAERTGGSVSTLTIQRTQQEDSAVYLCASSLGQGADQPQHFGDGTRLSIL.

This clone was picked up one time. The rearrangement links TRBV6-5 to TRBJ1-2, with 7 bases fitting TRBD1. V was clipped by 2 bases and J by 0 bases; unmatched bases: 6. The germline CDR1 and CDR2 sequences are MNHEY and SVGAGI. The CDR3 length is 16 residues. For the CDR3, the DNA is TGTGCCAGCAGTTACCTACTGACAGGGACTAACTATGGCTACACCTTC. It codes for CASSYLLTGTNYGYTF.

This chain links TRBV5-8 with TRBJ2-3; 11 nucleotides line up with TRBD2. The CDR3 consists of 17 residues. Per the germline V gene, CDR1 is SGHTS and CDR2 is YDEGEE. The trim removed 1 base at V and 0 bases at J, leaving 4 bases unmatched. The CDR3 nucleotides are TGTGCCAGCAGCTTGATGGGACTAGCGGCTAGCACAGATACGCAGTATTTT. Amino acids: CASSLMGLAASTDTQYF.

This chain connects TRBV7-9 to TRBJ1-6; a weak D match, TRBD1 (5 bases). Trimming stripped 4 bases from V and 4 bases from J, with 17 bases between. CDR3 length equals 17 residues. Germline lookup yields CDR1 SEHNR and CDR2 FQNEAQ (reference sequence). The CDR3 sequence: CASSSGDAGPYNSPLHF. DNA for the CDR3: TGTGCCAGCAGCTCTGGCGACGCAGGGCCTTATAATTCACCCCTCCACTTT.

This clone was detected only a few times. This chain uses TRBV9 with TRBJ2-1; no firm D call. Trimming cost V 5 bases and J 0 bases, with 9 bases left between them. The germline CDR1 and CDR2 sequences are SGDLS and YYNGEE. This CDR3 is 14 amino acids long. CDR3: CASSIGSSYNEQFF. CDR3 nucleotide sequence: TGTGCCAGCAGTATAGGAAGCTCCTACAATGAGCAGTTCTTC.

The J gene is TRBJ1-1, the V gene TRBV25-1, with D tentatively TRBD1 (6 bases). This CDR3 is built from 15 residues. V was pared by 0 bases and J by 2 bases, with 10 bases between. In germline, CDR1 is MGHDK, CDR2 SYGVNS. CDR3 region: CASSEYAGENTEAFF. The DNA for the CDR3 is TGTGCCAGCAGTGAATACGCAGGGGAAAACACTGAAGCTTTCTTT.

The table lists this clone with a few counts. The chain couples TRBV19 to TRBJ2-3, with D unclear. Germline-derived CDR1 and CDR2 are LNHDA and SQIVND (reference sequence). The CDR3 runs to 11 residues. V was clipped by 10 bases and J by 7 bases, with 12 bases between them. The CDR3 sequence is CATCRANTQYF. The DNA of the CDR3 is TGTGCCACATGTAGGGCAAATACGCAGTATTTT.

This chain uses TRBV5-1 with TRBJ2-7; 9 bases line up with TRBD1. The J segment lost 7 bases and the V segment lost 5 bases, leaving 16 bases of the junction unmatched. The CDR3 is 16 amino acids. The germline V gene encodes CDR1 SGHRS and CDR2 YFSETQ. CDR3 bases: TGCGCCAGCAGTCGACAATCCGGGACAGGGCAAAGAGAGCAGTACTTC. Its translation is CASSRQSGTGQREQYF.

The V gene is TRBV2, the J gene TRBJ2-5, with D unresolved. The V end was cut by 3 bases, the J end by 0 bases, with 8 bases between. The CDR3 covers 14 residues. Per the germline V gene, CDR1 is SNHLY and CDR2 is FYNNEI. The CDR3 sequence is CASSDRTDQETQYF. The CDR3 DNA follows: TGTGCCAGCAGTGACAGGACGGACCAAGAGACCCAGTACTTC.

V usage is TRBV3-1 (or the pseudogene TRBV3-2) and J usage is TRBJ1-1; D call uncertain. Germline CDR1 and CDR2: LGHDT and YNNKEL (reference sequence). V gave up 3 bases and J gave up 7 bases, with 15 bases separating them. The CDR3 runs 14 residues. CDR3 in amino acids: CASSQSGPAGEAFF. The CDR3 DNA reads as TGTGCCAGCAGCCAGTCCGGGCCTGCTGGTGAAGCTTTCTTT.

V is TRBV28 and J is TRBJ2-5, with 7 bases identical to TRBD1. J gave up 3 bases and V 2 bases, and 6 bases lay outside the gene matches. The CDR3 spans 15 residues. Germline loops: CDR1 MDHEN, CDR2 SYDVKM. The CDR3 coding sequence is TGTGCCAGCAGTTTAACCTGGACAGGTAAAGAGACCCAGTACTTC. Protein sequence: CASSLTWTGKETQYF.

This chain links TRBV20-1 with TRBJ2-7; D uncertain. V was clipped by 3 bases and J by 6 bases, with 9 bases between them. The CDR3 contains 11 residues. Germline assignment: CDR1 DFQATT and CDR2 SNEGSKA (reference sequence). The CDR3 nucleotides are TGCAGTGCTAGTCGGCAGAGCGAGCAGTACTTC. It encodes CSASRQSEQYF.

The chain carries TRBV7-9 and TRBJ2-5, with 8 bases fitting TRBD2. The J segment lost 2 bases and the V segment lost 0 bases, leaving 5 bases of the junction unmatched. Germline V gene sequence: CDR1 SEHNR, CDR2 FQNEAQ (reference sequence). The CDR3 has 16 residues. The CDR3: CASSLALGGGQETQYF. The CDR3 nucleotides are TGTGCCAGCAGCTTAGCGCTCGGGGGGGGGCAAGAGACCCAGTACTTC.

The chain joins TRBV30 to TRBJ1-4; D not resolved. This CDR3 contains 14 residues. CDR1 GTSNPN and CDR2 SVGIG come from the germline V gene (reference sequence). The germline V and J ends were trimmed by 4 bases and 3 bases, with 12 bases remaining between them. The CDR3 bases are TGTGCCTGGACCCACGGCCAGGCTAATGAAAAACTGTTTTTT. This encodes CAWTHGQANEKLFF.